The 9 T cell receptor beta chains below were found in one sample sequenced in a study of blood T cell repertoires in COVID-19. The assay was immunoSEQ multiplex PCR, and TCRdb's table has in-frame clones only and misses some. The sample lists around 120,000 clones; 80% were seen once. The material sequenced was peripheral blood. These receptors came from a man aged 70 or older with acute or convalescent COVID-19.

To note about this clone: One end of the junction is discordant with germline, which a read error may explain. In nucleotides, the CDR3 is TGTGCTAGCAGCCTTACAGGGGTCGGTGAGCAGTTCTTC. It yields the protein CASSLTGVGEQFF. This chain links TRBV7-7 with TRBJ2-1; 7 bases agree with TRBD1. Germline CDR1 SSHAT, CDR2 FNYEAQ (reference sequence). This CDR3 is 13 amino acids long.

This clone is a singleton in its sample. The chain joins TRBV18 to TRBJ1-1; 7 nucleotides agree with TRBD1. The CDR3 runs 15 residues. Germline CDR1 and CDR2: KGHSH and LQKENI. Losses at the gene ends were 3 bases for V and 0 bases for J; bases not matched to a gene: 4. DNA for the CDR3: TGTGCCAGCTCACCGGGACAGTCCCTGAACACTGAAGCTTTCTTT. This encodes CASSPGQSLNTEAFF.

The CDR3 here is CAISVGGSGDGSTQYF. CDR3 DNA sequence: TGTGCCATCAGTGTGGGAGGTAGCGGGGACGGGAGTACGCAGTATTTT. The chain uses TRBV10-3 and TRBJ2-3; TRBD2 agrees at 8 bases. The CDR3 length is 16 residues. The V gene end was trimmed by 4 bases and the J gene end by 8 bases; junction bases not matched to a gene: 14. The germline V gene has CDR1 ENHRY and CDR2 SYGVKD.

The chain employs TRBV7-8 and TRBJ1-2; TRBD1 aligns across 10 bases. Germline V gives CDR1 SGHVS, CDR2 FQNEAQ. After removal of 5 bases from V and 7 bases from J, the junction contained 13 bases not matched to a gene. This CDR3 has 16 amino acids. This chain's CDR3 is CASSQIDRGRGGGYTF. The CDR3 bases are TGTGCCAGCAGCCAAATTGACAGGGGGCGCGGCGGTGGCTACACCTTC.

CDR3 in DNA: TGCGCCAGCAGCCCCTCCACGGGAACGGGCCTTTACAATGAGCAGTTCTTC. Translating gives CASSPSTGTGLYNEQFF. The chain employs TRBV4-1 and TRBJ2-1, with a tentative D call TRBD2 (5 bases). Trimming took 4 bases from V and 4 from J, leaving 20 bases between them. The germline V gene encodes CDR1 MGHRA and CDR2 YSYEKL. The CDR3 length is 17 residues.

The V and J genes are TRBV20-1 and TRBJ1-5; possible D gene TRBD1, 5 bases. The germline CDR1 and CDR2 sequences are DFQATT and SNEGSKA (reference sequence). This CDR3 region has 11 residues. Trimming pared 7 bases from V and 9 bases from J, leaving 13 bases between. The CDR3 DNA follows: TGCAGTGTCGCATCGGGGGGGCCCCAGCATTTT. Translated, it gives CSVASGGPQHF.

The V and J genes are TRBV5-1 and TRBJ2-3; D perhaps matches TRBD2 (6 bases). The germline V gene has CDR1 SGHRS and CDR2 YFSETQ. The CDR3 is made up of 16 amino acids. Trimming cost V 4 bases and J 0 bases, with 15 bases left between them. In nucleotides, the CDR3 is TGCGCCAGCAGCCGGGGGATGACAGCTAGCACAGATACGCAGTATTTT. Translated: CASSRGMTASTDTQYF.

The chain couples TRBV4-1 to TRBJ2-3; no clear D gene. The CDR3 consists of 13 residues. Germline-derived CDR1 and CDR2 are MGHRA and YSYEKL. The V end lost 4 bases, the J end lost 0 bases, and 5 bases lay between the germline ends. CDR3 bases: TGCGCCAGCAGCCCGTATAGCACAGATACGCAGTATTTT. It is translated as CASSPYSTDTQYF.

The chain joins TRBV6-5 to TRBJ1-1, with D tentatively TRBD1 (5 bases). V was pared by 6 bases and J by 2 bases, with 13 bases between. This CDR3 has 14 residues. CDR1 is MNHEY, CDR2 SVGAGI, per germline. DNA for the CDR3: TGTGCCAGCAGCCAACCGGACAAAAACACTGAAGCTTTCTTT. It encodes CASSQPDKNTEAFF.